This TCR beta chain stems from a study of blood T cell repertoires in COVID-19. About the research overall: Samples came from the United States, Italy and Spain, spanning acute and convalescent COVID-19. In each case, the material was cDNA or gDNA derived from T cells, B-cell-depleted T cells, or PBMCs.

There are 17 residues in the CDR3. Germline V gives CDR1 SGHRS, CDR2 YFSETQ. Trimming took off 2 bases at V and 0 bases at J, with 16 bases between the two ends. As handled by the study authors: Using reference gene primer amplification, nucleated cell counts were estimated. TCRdb's table, derived via immunoSEQ multiplex PCR, lists solely in-frame clones and lacks some. The V and J calls and clone size come from that table; D and trimming were worked out from the DNA. The sample consists of a few hundred thousand clones, approximately 84% of them appearing once. The source material was peripheral blood. This chain uses TRBV5-1 with TRBJ2-3; a weak D match, TRBD1 (6 bases). This TCR derives from a man aged 40-49 years with acute or convalescent COVID-19. CDR3 DNA: TGCGCCAGCAGCTTTCAACTAGGACAGCCAAGCACAGATACGCAGTATTTT. This encodes CASSFQLGQPSTDTQYF. Filled out from reference TRBV5-1 and TRBJ2-3, the complete variable domain reads KAGVTQTPRYLIKTRGQQVTLSCSPISGHRSVSWYQQTPGQGLQFLFEYFSETQRNKGNFPGRFSGRQFSNSRSEMNVSTLELGDSALYLCASSFQLGQPSTDTQYFGPGTRLTVL.